The entry that follows covers one T cell receptor beta chain sequence. Other nucleotide sequences in the sample specify the same CDR3. The data were obtained in a study of T cell responses to AZD1222 COVID-19 vaccine. The method was immunoSEQ multiplex PCR; TCRdb's version includes in-frame clones alone and lacks a portion of them. Of some 100,000 clones in the sample, over 75% were seen once. Trimming pared 5 bases from V and 2 bases from J, leaving 3 bases between. The CDR3 consists of 11 residues. CDR1 is LNHDA and CDR2 is SQIVND in the germline V gene (reference sequence). This material consisted of peripheral blood, taken on day 0 of AZD1222 vaccination. The V and J genes are TRBV19 and TRBJ2-5; D unclear. The receptor was isolated from an adult in good health. The CDR3 DNA is TGTGCCAGTAGTGGACAAGAGACCCAGTACTTC. The encoded protein is CASSGQETQYF.